This is a list of T cell receptor beta chains from one sample in a study of blood T cells in healthy people across ages. TCRdb recomputed calls from the 5' RACE reads with MiXCR, one row per CDR3 protein. The profile covers hundreds of thousands of distinct CDR3 sequences, with more than 40% appearing a single time and roughly 19% taken by the ten largest. Source material: blood. The receptors stem from a man between 60 and 70 years old in good health. Both conserved end residues are part of each CDR3. The order of the fields is D gene, J gene, V gene, clone size, CDR3 protein, CDR3 DNA. The D gene is left open where the match is weak. Part of the rows lack a size; the others show once, few, many or a class for expanded clones.

D gene: NA; J gene: TRBJ2-1; V gene: TRBV5-6; clone size: NA; CDR3 protein: CASSTKQGDEQFF; CDR3 DNA: TGTGCCAGCAGCACTAAGCAAGGGGATGAGCAGTTCTTC
D gene: NA; J gene: TRBJ2-2; V gene: TRBV6-2/TRBV6-3; clone size: few; CDR3 protein: CASSSSGGGELFF; CDR3 DNA: TGTGCCAGCAGCTCGTCAGGTGGCGGGGAGCTGTTTTTT
D gene: NA; J gene: TRBJ2-7; V gene: TRBV18; clone size: NA; CDR3 protein: CASSPAGSGNEQYF; CDR3 DNA: TGTGCCAGCTCACCGGCAGGGAGTGGTAACGAGCAGTACTTC
D gene: NA; J gene: TRBJ1-2; V gene: TRBV5-1; clone size: many; CDR3 protein: CASSPGDNYGYTF; CDR3 DNA: TGCGCCAGCAGCCCGGGGGATAACTATGGCTACACCTTC
D gene: TRBD1; J gene: TRBJ2-7; V gene: TRBV10-3; clone size: few; CDR3 protein: CAIGTGDTYEQYF; CDR3 DNA: TGTGCCATCGGGACAGGGGACACCTACGAGCAGTACTTC
D gene: TRBD2; J gene: TRBJ2-2; V gene: TRBV7-7; clone size: NA; CDR3 protein: CASSPRLAGGPGTGELFF; CDR3 DNA: TGTGCTAGCAGCCCAAGACTAGCGGGGGGGCCTGGCACCGGGGAGCTGTTTTTT
D gene: TRBD2; J gene: TRBJ2-5; V gene: TRBV20-1; clone size: NA; CDR3 protein: CSAPLGAGGQETQYF; CDR3 DNA: TGCAGTGCCCCCCTCGGGGCGGGGGGACAAGAGACCCAGTACTTC
D gene: TRBD1; J gene: TRBJ2-2; V gene: TRBV5-4; clone size: NA; CDR3 protein: CASSPGQDTGELFF; CDR3 DNA: TGTGCCAGCAGCCCGGGACAGGACACCGGGGAGCTGTTTTTT
D gene: TRBD2; J gene: TRBJ2-1; V gene: TRBV20-1; clone size: NA; CDR3 protein: CSATSGGSSYNEQFF; CDR3 DNA: TGCAGTGCGACTAGCGGGGGGAGCTCCTACAATGAGCAGTTCTTC
D gene: NA; J gene: TRBJ2-6; V gene: TRBV5-1; clone size: few; CDR3 protein: CASSLEGTDRSGANVLTF; CDR3 DNA: TGCGCCAGCAGCTTGGAGGGGACCGACCGCTCTGGGGCCAACGTCCTGACTTTC
D gene: NA; J gene: TRBJ1-2; V gene: TRBV20-1; clone size: NA; CDR3 protein: CSAIVIADGYTF; CDR3 DNA: TGCAGTGCTATAGTTATAGCTGATGGCTACACCTTC
D gene: NA; J gene: TRBJ2-2; V gene: TRBV5-1; clone size: few; CDR3 protein: CASSFRTREAGELFF; CDR3 DNA: TGCGCCAGCAGCTTCAGAACTAGGGAGGCCGGGGAGCTGTTTTTT
D gene: TRBD1; J gene: TRBJ2-7; V gene: TRBV6-1; clone size: NA; CDR3 protein: CASSEPGTASYEQYF; CDR3 DNA: TGTGCCAGCAGTGAACCCGGGACAGCTTCCTACGAGCAGTACTTC
D gene: TRBD1; J gene: TRBJ1-2; V gene: TRBV30; clone size: NA; CDR3 protein: CAWGGQLPYGYTF; CDR3 DNA: TGTGCCTGGGGGGGACAGCTACCTTATGGCTACACCTTC
D gene: NA; J gene: TRBJ2-5; V gene: TRBV6-2/TRBV6-3; clone size: NA; CDR3 protein: CASSYVLLGQEQETQYF; CDR3 DNA: TGTGCCAGCAGTTACGTTTTGTTAGGCCAGGAGCAAGAGACCCAGTACTTC
D gene: TRBD2; J gene: TRBJ2-1; V gene: TRBV29-1; clone size: many; CDR3 protein: CSATGLSGPSYNEQFF; CDR3 DNA: TGCAGCGCAACGGGACTAAGCGGACCTTCCTACAATGAGCAGTTCTTC
D gene: NA; J gene: TRBJ2-7; V gene: TRBV7-6; clone size: NA; CDR3 protein: CASSSRAGSYEQYF; CDR3 DNA: TGTGCCAGCAGCTCTAGGGCGGGATCCTACGAGCAGTACTTC
D gene: NA; J gene: TRBJ2-1; V gene: TRBV5-1; clone size: NA; CDR3 protein: CASRIMSGGGTNEQFF; CDR3 DNA: TGCGCCAGCAGAATAATGTCAGGGGGGGGAACGAATGAGCAGTTCTTC
D gene: NA; J gene: TRBJ2-2; V gene: TRBV20-1; clone size: NA; CDR3 protein: CSVGRGAPGELFF; CDR3 DNA: TGCAGTGTCGGCCGGGGGGCTCCCGGGGAGCTGTTTTTT
D gene: NA; J gene: TRBJ2-5; V gene: TRBV29-1; clone size: NA; CDR3 protein: CSAPVGGGQETQYF; CDR3 DNA: TGCAGCGCCCCCGTGGGGGGAGGACAAGAGACCCAGTACTTC
D gene: TRBD1; J gene: TRBJ2-3; V gene: TRBV29-1; clone size: NA; CDR3 protein: CSGDGQGTDTQYF; CDR3 DNA: TGCAGCGGTGACGGACAGGGCACAGATACGCAGTATTTT
D gene: NA; J gene: TRBJ2-3; V gene: TRBV7-9; clone size: few; CDR3 protein: CASRGVRRTDTQYF; CDR3 DNA: TGTGCCAGCAGGGGGGTGAGACGCACAGATACGCAGTATTTT
D gene: TRBD2; J gene: TRBJ2-7; V gene: TRBV20-1; clone size: NA; CDR3 protein: CSARDFSAGGRSVGGETQYF; CDR3 DNA: TGCAGTGCTAGAGATTTCTCCGCGGGGGGGAGGTCGGTAGGGGGTGAAACCCAGTACTTC
D gene: TRBD2; J gene: TRBJ2-7; V gene: TRBV19; clone size: few; CDR3 protein: CASSSGGGYEQYF; CDR3 DNA: TGTGCCAGCAGCTCCGGGGGGGGCTACGAGCAGTACTTC
D gene: TRBD2; J gene: TRBJ2-1; V gene: TRBV9; clone size: NA; CDR3 protein: CASSVEAGWLYNEQFF; CDR3 DNA: TGTGCCAGCAGCGTAGAAGCGGGATGGTTATACAATGAGCAGTTCTTC
D gene: NA; J gene: TRBJ2-1; V gene: TRBV6-2/TRBV6-3; clone size: NA; CDR3 protein: CASSYWTGSYNEQFF; CDR3 DNA: TGTGCCAGCAGTTACTGGACTGGCTCCTACAATGAGCAGTTCTTC
D gene: NA; J gene: TRBJ2-5; V gene: TRBV28; clone size: once; CDR3 protein: CASSLPTGIQETQYF; CDR3 DNA: TGTGCCAGCAGTTTACCGACAGGTATCCAAGAGACCCAGTACTTC
D gene: TRBD1; J gene: TRBJ2-1; V gene: TRBV9; clone size: few; CDR3 protein: CASSPTTGGLWEQFF; CDR3 DNA: TGTGCCAGCAGCCCAACCACAGGGGGCCTTTGGGAGCAGTTCTTC
D gene: NA; J gene: TRBJ2-5; V gene: TRBV6-6; clone size: few; CDR3 protein: CASSYLAIEETQYF; CDR3 DNA: TGTGCCAGCAGTTACCTAGCGATCGAAGAGACCCAGTACTTC
D gene: NA; J gene: TRBJ2-7; V gene: TRBV5-6; clone size: NA; CDR3 protein: CASSQWTPIFYNEQYF; CDR3 DNA: TGTGCCAGCAGCCAATGGACTCCTATCTTCTACAATGAGCAGTACTTC
D gene: NA; J gene: TRBJ2-1; V gene: TRBV20-1; clone size: NA; CDR3 protein: CSARAPYRGHEQFF; CDR3 DNA: TGCAGTGCTAGAGCCCCTTATCGGGGGCATGAGCAGTTCTTC
D gene: NA; J gene: TRBJ1-6; V gene: TRBV11-2; clone size: NA; CDR3 protein: CASSLAGTFPSPLHF; CDR3 DNA: TGTGCCAGCAGCTTGGCCGGGACGTTTCCTTCACCCCTCCACTTT
D gene: NA; J gene: TRBJ2-7; V gene: TRBV6-1; clone size: NA; CDR3 protein: CASSEIQGSYEQYF; CDR3 DNA: TGTGCCAGCAGTGAAATCCAGGGATCCTACGAGCAGTACTTC
D gene: NA; J gene: TRBJ1-2; V gene: TRBV7-2; clone size: NA; CDR3 protein: CASTELGVVYGYTF; CDR3 DNA: TGTGCCAGCACCGAACTAGGGGTTGTCTATGGCTACACCTTC
D gene: NA; J gene: TRBJ2-3; V gene: TRBV2; clone size: NA; CDR3 protein: CASRGGYTDTQYF; CDR3 DNA: TGTGCCAGCAGGGGGGGCTACACAGATACGCAGTATTTT
D gene: NA; J gene: TRBJ2-3; V gene: TRBV7-2; clone size: NA; CDR3 protein: CASSFGGRVTDTQYF; CDR3 DNA: TGTGCCAGCAGCTTCGGGGGCAGGGTTACAGATACGCAGTATTTT
D gene: TRBD1; J gene: TRBJ1-1; V gene: TRBV18; clone size: once; CDR3 protein: CASSYIPGQGGTEAFF; CDR3 DNA: TGTGCCAGCTCGTATATTCCGGGACAGGGGGGCACTGAAGCTTTCTTT
D gene: TRBD1; J gene: TRBJ1-2; V gene: TRBV7-9; clone size: few; CDR3 protein: CASSLTAGTGDGYTF; CDR3 DNA: TGTGCCAGCAGCTTGACCGCCGGGACAGGGGATGGCTACACCTTC
D gene: TRBD1; J gene: TRBJ1-1; V gene: TRBV6-2/TRBV6-3; clone size: NA; CDR3 protein: CASETGGGTEAFF; CDR3 DNA: TGTGCCAGCGAGACAGGGGGCGGAACTGAAGCTTTCTTT
D gene: TRBD2; J gene: TRBJ2-7; V gene: TRBV20-1; clone size: many; CDR3 protein: CSASLAVSSYEQYF; CDR3 DNA: TGCAGTGCTAGCCTAGCGGTGAGCTCCTACGAGCAGTACTTC
D gene: NA; J gene: TRBJ2-1; V gene: TRBV24-1; clone size: NA; CDR3 protein: CATSDLTGNYNEQFF; CDR3 DNA: TGTGCCACCAGTGATTTGACGGGAAATTACAATGAGCAGTTCTTC
D gene: TRBD2; J gene: TRBJ2-5; V gene: TRBV12-3/TRBV12-4; clone size: few; CDR3 protein: CASSPQLANKETQYF; CDR3 DNA: TGTGCCAGCAGTCCGCAACTAGCGAATAAAGAGACCCAGTACTTC
D gene: NA; J gene: TRBJ2-1; V gene: TRBV7-2; clone size: NA; CDR3 protein: CASSSQRETQFF; CDR3 DNA: TGTGCCAGCAGCTCCCAGAGAGAGACCCAGTTCTTC
D gene: NA; J gene: TRBJ2-5; V gene: TRBV24-1; clone size: few; CDR3 protein: CATSDNRGGVETQYF; CDR3 DNA: TGTGCCACCAGTGATAACCGGGGTGGGGTAGAGACCCAGTACTTC
D gene: NA; J gene: TRBJ2-1; V gene: TRBV5-1; clone size: few; CDR3 protein: CASSSSPSYNEQFF; CDR3 DNA: TGCGCCAGCAGCTCCAGTCCCTCCTACAATGAGCAGTTCTTC
D gene: NA; J gene: TRBJ2-2; V gene: TRBV7-9; clone size: many; CDR3 protein: CASSSTLNTGELFF; CDR3 DNA: TGTGCCAGCAGCTCGACCCTGAACACCGGGGAGCTGTTTTTT
D gene: NA; J gene: TRBJ2-4; V gene: TRBV6-1; clone size: NA; CDR3 protein: CASSERLVGGVTKNIQYF; CDR3 DNA: TGTGCCAGCAGTGAACGACTCGTGGGAGGAGTAACCAAAAACATTCAGTACTTC
D gene: NA; J gene: TRBJ2-5; V gene: TRBV24-1; clone size: many; CDR3 protein: CAPSSREETQYF; CDR3 DNA: TGTGCCCCCTCCTCCAGGGAAGAGACCCAGTACTTC
D gene: NA; J gene: TRBJ1-5; V gene: TRBV18; clone size: NA; CDR3 protein: CASSQGFDNQPQHF; CDR3 DNA: TGTGCCAGCTCACAGGGGTTCGACAATCAGCCCCAGCATTTT
D gene: NA; J gene: TRBJ2-7; V gene: TRBV7-2; clone size: NA; CDR3 protein: CAGSLVRGTYEQYF; CDR3 DNA: TGTGCCGGCAGCTTAGTTCGCGGGACCTACGAGCAGTACTTC
D gene: NA; J gene: TRBJ2-5; V gene: TRBV7-2; clone size: NA; CDR3 protein: CASSPRGGGGETQYF; CDR3 DNA: TGTGCCAGCAGCCCCAGAGGGGGTGGCGGAGAGACCCAGTACTTC